This is a list of T cell receptor beta chains from one sample in a study of T-cell memory formation after mild COVID-19. TCRdb ran MiXCR on the 5' RACE reads and lists one entry per CDR3 protein. The table lists about 400,000 distinct CDR3 sequences, around 17% of them singletons, with about 22% in the top ten. Sequenced input: PBMCs or a T cell subset sorted from them (not recorded which). The receptors originated from a man in his late teens or twenties who had mild COVID-19 (a few samples of this study predate the infection). Cell type and time point are not known. Both conserved end residues are part of each CDR3. D genes are given only for firm matches. The size of a clone is reported for some rows only, either as once, few or many, or as a class for expanded clones.

v_gene: TRBV24-1; d_gene: NA; abundance: NA; j_gene: TRBJ2-2; CDR3nt: TGTGCCACCAGTGATGACGCGGTCACCGGGGAGCTGTTTTTT; CDR3aa: CATSDDAVTGELFF
v_gene: TRBV20-1; d_gene: NA; abundance: many; j_gene: TRBJ1-3; CDR3nt: TGCAGTGCCCTTCCTCCAGGCTCGCGAGGAAACACCATATATTTT; CDR3aa: CSALPPGSRGNTIYF
v_gene: TRBV6-5; d_gene: NA; abundance: NA; j_gene: TRBJ2-3; CDR3nt: TGTGCCAGCAGTTACTCGACGGGGACCTGGGGGCAGTATTTT; CDR3aa: CASSYSTGTWGQYF
v_gene: TRBV13; d_gene: NA; abundance: NA; j_gene: TRBJ2-1; CDR3nt: TGTGCCAGCACCATGGGAACCGGTGAGCAGTTCTTC; CDR3aa: CASTMGTGEQFF
v_gene: TRBV6-6; d_gene: NA; abundance: few; j_gene: TRBJ1-3; CDR3nt: TGTGCCAGCAGGGCCGAGGGAACCATATATTTT; CDR3aa: CASRAEGTIYF
v_gene: TRBV7-2; d_gene: NA; abundance: few; j_gene: TRBJ2-2; CDR3nt: TGTGCCAGCAGCTCTCCCCTGGAGGCGAACACCGGGGAGCTGTTTTTT; CDR3aa: CASSSPLEANTGELFF
v_gene: TRBV20-1; d_gene: NA; abundance: NA; j_gene: TRBJ1-5; CDR3nt: TGCAGTGCTAGAGAGGACGGGCAGGGGCGACCCCAGCATTTT; CDR3aa: CSAREDGQGRPQHF
v_gene: TRBV5-1; d_gene: TRBD2; abundance: few; j_gene: TRBJ2-1; CDR3nt: TGCGCCAGCAGCTTTCTAGCGGGGGCAGCCTACAATGAGCAGTTCTTC; CDR3aa: CASSFLAGAAYNEQFF
v_gene: TRBV11-2; d_gene: NA; abundance: few; j_gene: TRBJ2-3; CDR3nt: TGTGCCAGCAGCCCCCCCCACACAGATACGCAGTATTTT; CDR3aa: CASSPPHTDTQYF
v_gene: TRBV11-2; d_gene: NA; abundance: NA; j_gene: TRBJ1-6; CDR3nt: TGTGCCAGCAGCTTAGGGCCACCACCCCTCCACTTT; CDR3aa: CASSLGPPPLHF
v_gene: TRBV5-4; d_gene: TRBD2; abundance: few; j_gene: TRBJ2-5; CDR3nt: TGTGCCAGCAGCTACCGACTAGCGGGGGGCCTGGAGACCCAGTACTTC; CDR3aa: CASSYRLAGGLETQYF
v_gene: TRBV5-1; d_gene: NA; abundance: many; j_gene: TRBJ1-4; CDR3nt: TGCGCCAGCAGCTTAACAGGGCCGGGAGAAAAACTGTTTTTT; CDR3aa: CASSLTGPGEKLFF
v_gene: TRBV29-1; d_gene: NA; abundance: NA; j_gene: TRBJ2-5; CDR3nt: TGCAGCGTTGATAACAGGGTGGGTGAAGAGACCCAGTACTTC; CDR3aa: CSVDNRVGEETQYF
v_gene: TRBV7-2; d_gene: NA; abundance: few; j_gene: TRBJ2-3; CDR3nt: TGTGCCAGCAGCGCTAGGGCGGCGTTCTCAGATACGCAGTATTTT; CDR3aa: CASSARAAFSDTQYF
v_gene: TRBV7-2; d_gene: TRBD1; abundance: NA; j_gene: TRBJ2-7; CDR3nt: TGTGCCAGCAGCTTGTACAGGGGCCTTTACGAGCAGTACTTC; CDR3aa: CASSLYRGLYEQYF
v_gene: TRBV12-3/TRBV12-4; d_gene: NA; abundance: NA; j_gene: TRBJ2-1; CDR3nt: TGTGCCAGCAGTTTTCCCCCCGGTGGGGGAGACTACAATGAGCAGTTCTTC; CDR3aa: CASSFPPGGGDYNEQFF
v_gene: TRBV7-9; d_gene: NA; abundance: few; j_gene: TRBJ1-2; CDR3nt: TGTGCCAGCAGCCGCGGTTCGTTAAGGGAGGGGCCATATGGCTACACCTTC; CDR3aa: CASSRGSLREGPYGYTF
v_gene: TRBV4-1; d_gene: NA; abundance: NA; j_gene: TRBJ2-4; CDR3nt: TGCGCCAGCAGACAAGAAAAAAACATTCAGTACTTC; CDR3aa: CASRQEKNIQYF
v_gene: TRBV12-3/TRBV12-4; d_gene: NA; abundance: NA; j_gene: TRBJ2-1; CDR3nt: TGTGCCAGCAGGGGTGGGGGTTATGAGCAGTTCTTC; CDR3aa: CASRGGGYEQFF
v_gene: TRBV15; d_gene: NA; abundance: NA; j_gene: TRBJ1-5; CDR3nt: TGTGCCACCAGCGCCTCGAATCAGCCCCAGCATTTT; CDR3aa: CATSASNQPQHF
v_gene: TRBV5-8; d_gene: NA; abundance: NA; j_gene: TRBJ2-5; CDR3nt: TGTGCCAGCAGCTTGGGTAGTCCGCAAGAGACCAAGTACTTC; CDR3aa: CASSLGSPQETKYF
v_gene: TRBV28; d_gene: TRBD2; abundance: NA; j_gene: TRBJ2-3; CDR3nt: TGTGCCAGCAGCTCGAACCGACTAGCGGGGGGAGGAGATACGCAGTATTTT; CDR3aa: CASSSNRLAGGGDTQYF
v_gene: TRBV6-6; d_gene: NA; abundance: NA; j_gene: TRBJ1-1; CDR3nt: TGTGCCAGCAGTTCTTCAGGGAATAACATGAACACTGAAGCTTTCTTT; CDR3aa: CASSSSGNNMNTEAFF
v_gene: TRBV7-8; d_gene: NA; abundance: NA; j_gene: TRBJ2-3; CDR3nt: TGTGCCAGCAGCTTCCGGGGGGCCAGCACAGATACGCAGTATTTT; CDR3aa: CASSFRGASTDTQYF
v_gene: TRBV3-1; d_gene: NA; abundance: few; j_gene: TRBJ1-5; CDR3nt: TGTGCCAGCAGCCAATTGGCCGATCAGCCCCAGCATTTT; CDR3aa: CASSQLADQPQHF
v_gene: TRBV9; d_gene: NA; abundance: NA; j_gene: TRBJ2-3; CDR3nt: TGTGCCAGCAGCGGGATGGACATAGCTAGCACAGATACGCAGTATTTT; CDR3aa: CASSGMDIASTDTQYF
v_gene: TRBV2; d_gene: TRBD1; abundance: NA; j_gene: TRBJ1-5; CDR3nt: TGTGCCAGCAGTGGAGGGGGCGCCTATAGCAATCAGCCCCAGCATTTT; CDR3aa: CASSGGGAYSNQPQHF
v_gene: TRBV29-1; d_gene: NA; abundance: NA; j_gene: TRBJ2-3; CDR3nt: TGCAGCGTCGCGGGACGGAGCACAGATACGCAGTATTTT; CDR3aa: CSVAGRSTDTQYF
v_gene: TRBV5-5; d_gene: TRBD1; abundance: few; j_gene: TRBJ2-3; CDR3nt: TGTGCCAGCAGCCGCGGCACCGGGACAGCTAGCACAGATACGCAGTATTTT; CDR3aa: CASSRGTGTASTDTQYF
v_gene: TRBV9; d_gene: NA; abundance: NA; j_gene: TRBJ2-3; CDR3nt: TGTGCCAGCAGCGTAGAACTAGCCACAGATACGCAGTATTTT; CDR3aa: CASSVELATDTQYF
v_gene: TRBV12-3/TRBV12-4; d_gene: NA; abundance: NA; j_gene: TRBJ1-5; CDR3nt: TGTGCCAGCAGTTTCAGTTTAGGGGGGAATCAGCCCCAGCATTTT; CDR3aa: CASSFSLGGNQPQHF
v_gene: TRBV7-7; d_gene: TRBD1; abundance: NA; j_gene: TRBJ2-2; CDR3nt: TGTGCCAGCAGCTGGGACAGGGGCGGGGAGCTGTTTTTT; CDR3aa: CASSWDRGGELFF
v_gene: TRBV29-1; d_gene: NA; abundance: NA; j_gene: TRBJ1-1; CDR3nt: TGCAGCGCGCAACAGGGACAAGGCACTGAAGCTTTCTTT; CDR3aa: CSAQQGQGTEAFF
v_gene: TRBV29-1; d_gene: NA; abundance: few; j_gene: TRBJ1-3; CDR3nt: TGCAGCGTCCGGGTCTCTGGAAACACCATATATTTT; CDR3aa: CSVRVSGNTIYF
v_gene: TRBV9; d_gene: NA; abundance: many; j_gene: TRBJ2-1; CDR3nt: TGTGCCAGCGGTGGTAGAGGGTCCTACAATGAGCAGTTCTTC; CDR3aa: CASGGRGSYNEQFF
v_gene: TRBV20-1; d_gene: TRBD1; abundance: NA; j_gene: TRBJ2-1; CDR3nt: TGCAGTGCTACGACAGGGGGCGCTTTTGACAATGAGCAGTTCTTC; CDR3aa: CSATTGGAFDNEQFF
v_gene: TRBV20-1; d_gene: TRBD1; abundance: NA; j_gene: TRBJ1-5; CDR3nt: TGCAGTGCTAGAGCGGACAGGGGATACAATCAGCCCCAGCATTTT; CDR3aa: CSARADRGYNQPQHF
v_gene: TRBV3-1; d_gene: NA; abundance: few; j_gene: TRBJ1-6; CDR3nt: TGTGCCAGCAGCCGAAGGGGGTATAATTCACCCCTCCACTTT; CDR3aa: CASSRRGYNSPLHF
v_gene: TRBV19; d_gene: NA; abundance: NA; j_gene: TRBJ2-5; CDR3nt: TGTGCCAGTAGTATATCAAGAGGGGAAGAGACCCAGTACTTC; CDR3aa: CASSISRGEETQYF
v_gene: TRBV9; d_gene: NA; abundance: NA; j_gene: TRBJ1-1; CDR3nt: TGTGCCAGCAGCCCCCACGCCACGAACACTGAAGCTTTCTTT; CDR3aa: CASSPHATNTEAFF
v_gene: TRBV2; d_gene: NA; abundance: NA; j_gene: TRBJ2-4; CDR3nt: TGTGCCAGCAGGTGGCGGGGAGGAGGCCAAAAATCCGAAAACATTCAGTACTTC; CDR3aa: CASRWRGGGQKSENIQYF
v_gene: TRBV4-1; d_gene: NA; abundance: NA; j_gene: TRBJ1-4; CDR3nt: TGCGCCAGCAGCCAAGTTAGGAACAGTCCTAATGAAAAACTGTTTTTT; CDR3aa: CASSQVRNSPNEKLFF
v_gene: TRBV7-2; d_gene: NA; abundance: few; j_gene: TRBJ2-5; CDR3nt: TGTGCCAGCTCGGACAAAGAGACCCAGTACTTC; CDR3aa: CASSDKETQYF